This T cell receptor (beta chain) originates from a study of cytomegalovirus exposure and HLA in healthy donors. Findings and limits, study-wide: Sequencing artifact likely explains a cluster of highly shared sequence variants.

Primers for the PCR totalled 60 Vbeta and 13 Jbeta. This table comes from immunoSEQ multiplex PCR, and its TCRdb copy is limited to in-frame clones, with some not included. The table includes about 170,000 clones, roughly 80% detected once. A remark on this clone: As yet, its antigen is unknown.

The length of the CDR3 is 16 residues. Germline values: CDR1 KGHSH, CDR2 LQKENI. Trimming took 2 bases from V and 3 from J; bases not matched to a gene: 8. This sequence joins TRBV18 and TRBJ2-5; 8 bases map to TRBD1. The receptor was isolated from a male donor in good health and CMV-seronegative. The sequencing sample was made of PBMCs. CDR3 residues: CASSPRQGRTEETQYF. The CDR3 DNA is TGTGCCAGCTCACCAAGACAGGGGCGAACGGAAGAGACCCAGTACTTC.